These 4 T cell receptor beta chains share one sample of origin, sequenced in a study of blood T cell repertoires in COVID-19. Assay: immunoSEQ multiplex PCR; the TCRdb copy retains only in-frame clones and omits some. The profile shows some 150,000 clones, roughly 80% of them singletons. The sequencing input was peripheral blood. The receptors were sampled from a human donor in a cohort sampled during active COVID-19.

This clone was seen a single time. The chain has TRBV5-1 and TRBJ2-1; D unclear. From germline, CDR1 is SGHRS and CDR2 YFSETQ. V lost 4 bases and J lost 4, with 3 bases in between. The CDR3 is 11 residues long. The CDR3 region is CASSQYNEQFF. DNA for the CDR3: TGCGCCAGCAGCCAATACAATGAGCAGTTCTTC.

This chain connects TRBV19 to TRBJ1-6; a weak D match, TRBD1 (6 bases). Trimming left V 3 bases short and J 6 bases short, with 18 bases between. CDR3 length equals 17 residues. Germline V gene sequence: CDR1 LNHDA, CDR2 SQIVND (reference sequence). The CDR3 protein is CASSMPRGQTVNSPLHF. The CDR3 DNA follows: TGTGCCAGTAGTATGCCCCGAGGACAGACTGTTAATTCACCCCTCCACTTT.

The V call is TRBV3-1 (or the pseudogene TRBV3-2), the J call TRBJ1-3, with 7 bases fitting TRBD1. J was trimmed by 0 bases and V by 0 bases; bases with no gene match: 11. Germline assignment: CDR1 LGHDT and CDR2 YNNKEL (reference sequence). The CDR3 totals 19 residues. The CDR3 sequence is CASSQDQGVPILSGNTIYF. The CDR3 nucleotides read TGTGCCAGCAGCCAAGATCAGGGGGTACCCATTCTCTCTGGAAACACCATATATTTT.

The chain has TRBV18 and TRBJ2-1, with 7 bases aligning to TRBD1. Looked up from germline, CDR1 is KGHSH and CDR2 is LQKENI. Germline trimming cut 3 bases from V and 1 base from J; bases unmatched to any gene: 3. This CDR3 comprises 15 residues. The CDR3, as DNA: TGTGCCAGCTCACCGGAACAGGGGTCCTACAATGAGCAGTTCTTC. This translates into CASSPEQGSYNEQFF. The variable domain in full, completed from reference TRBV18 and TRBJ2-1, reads NAGVMQNPRHLVRRRGQEARLRCSPMKGHSHVYWYRQLPEEGLKFMVYLQKENIIDESGMPKERFSAEFPKEGPSILRIQQVVRGDSAAYFCASSPEQGSYNEQFFGPGTRLTVL.